Below, 4 T cell receptor beta chains from the same sample are listed, as sequenced in a study of CD8 T cells in ankylosing spondylitis. TCRdb recomputed calls from the 5' RACE reads with MiXCR, one row per CDR3 protein. The sample lists some 39,000 distinct CDR3 sequences; roughly an eighth were seen once. The sample consisted of synovial fluid, either unsorted or a sorted T cell fraction (not recorded which). The receptors stem from a male donor with ankylosing spondylitis.

In its sample, this clonotype was seen a few times. The genes are TRBV27 and TRBJ1-2; D remains ambiguous. CDR3 length: 14 amino acids. Trimming cost V 1 base and J 1 base, with 7 bases left between them. The V gene's germline CDR1 is MNHEY and CDR2 SMNVEV (reference sequence). The CDR3 DNA is TGTGCCAGCAGTTTATACCACGGTAACTATGGCTACACCTTC. Its protein product is CASSLYHGNYGYTF.

The J gene is TRBJ1-5, the V gene TRBV15, with no clear D. There are 13 residues in the CDR3. Looked up from germline, CDR1 is LNHNV and CDR2 is YYDKDF (reference sequence). Trimming removed 4 bases from V and 5 bases from J, with 9 bases in between. The CDR3 bases are TGTGCCACCAGCATGAGGCCATATCAGCCCCAGCATTTT. Amino acid sequence: CATSMRPYQPQHF. The full variable domain, with the rest looked up from reference TRBV15 and TRBJ1-5, is DAMVIQNPRYQVTQFGKPVTLSCSQTLNHNVMYWYQQKSSQAPKLLFHYYDKDFNNEADTPDNFQSRRPNTSFCFLDIRSPGLGDTAMYLCATSMRPYQPQHFGDGTRLSIL.

This clonotype appeared a few times. The chain joins TRBV11-1 to TRBJ2-4; D is uncertain. The CDR3 runs to 20 residues. Trimming left V 5 bases short and J 0 bases short, with 26 bases between. Germline V gene sequence: CDR1 SGHAT, CDR2 FQDESV (reference sequence). Here the CDR3 reads CASSPRKESARPIAKNIQYF. The CDR3 nucleotides read TGTGCCAGCAGCCCCCGGAAGGAGTCAGCGAGACCCATAGCCAAAAACATTCAGTACTTC.

This clonotype was observed a handful of times. The genes are TRBV20-1 and TRBJ2-1; D is undetermined. The CDR3 runs 14 residues. Germline CDR1 reads DFQATT; CDR2 reads SNEGSKA (reference sequence). The V end was cut by 3 bases, the J end by 1 base, with 10 bases between. The CDR3 sequence: CSASRLESYNEQFF. Here the CDR3 DNA reads TGCAGTGCTAGCCGACTGGAATCCTACAATGAGCAGTTCTTC.